Following are 16 T cell receptor beta chains from one sample sequenced in a study of T cell clonality in common variable immunodeficiency. The assay was immunoSEQ multiplex PCR, and TCRdb's table has in-frame clones only and misses some. The sample shows 40,000 to 45,000 clones, none of them appearing just once. Sequenced: peripheral blood mononuclear cells. The source of these receptors is a person aged 18 to 75 in good health.

This clone was picked up many times. The read stops 3 residues short of the end of the CDR3; the missing end is completed from the germline J gene. The chain links TRBV18 to TRBJ1-2; TRBD1 is a possible D gene (5 bases). Germline values: CDR1 KGHSH, CDR2 LQKENI. The CDR3 is 12 residues long. The sequenced CDR3 bases are TGTGCCAGCTCGAATAAACCGGGACTT. This codes for CASSNKPGL. The CDR3 in full is CASSNKPGLYTF.

As for this clone: An end of the junction does not agree with germline; a read error may underlie this. The read halts 3 residues ahead of the CDR3 end, with the missing end drawn from the germline J gene. This chain links TRBV7-7 with TRBJ1-2, with TRBD1 matching 9 bases. Germline assignment: CDR1 SSHAT and CDR2 FNYEAQ (reference sequence). The CDR3 covers 16 residues. Incomplete CDR3 DNA: TGTGCTAGCAGCTGCCCAGGGACAGGGAGCTCCTACGAC. As protein: CASSCPGTGSSYD. The entire CDR3 protein is CASSCPGTGSSYDYTF.

This clone occurred many times. The read finishes 3 residues shy of the CDR3 end, and the germline J gene is used to complete it. The V and J genes are TRBV20-1 and TRBJ2-7, with 7 bases lining up with TRBD1. The CDR3 has 15 amino acids. The junction had 8 bases not matched to a gene; V was cut back by 0 bases and J by 3 bases. Germline values: CDR1 DFQATT, CDR2 SNEGSKA (reference sequence). The CDR3 bases that were read are TGCAGTGCTAGAGACATTCTGGACAGGTTCTACGAG. It encodes CSARDILDRFYE. The complete CDR3 reads CSARDILDRFYEQYF.

This clone was picked up many times. Coverage ceases 3 residues before the CDR3 finishes, and the germline J gene fills in the end. The chain couples TRBV7-9 to TRBJ2-2; TRBD1 is a possible D gene (5 bases). The V gene's germline CDR1 is SEHNR and CDR2 FQNEAQ (reference sequence). This CDR3 has 13 amino acids. V lost 1 base, J lost 6 bases, and 6 bases lay in between. CDR3: CASSLEGSGELFF. The sequenced CDR3 bases are TGTGCCAGCAGCTTAGAGGGGTCCGGGGAG. Looking up the rest from reference TRBV7-9 and TRBJ2-2 gives the full variable domain: DTGVSQNPRHKITKRGQNVTFRCDPISEHNRLYWYRQTLGQGPEFLTYFQNEAQLEKSRLLSDRFSAERPKGSFSTLEIQRTEQGDSAMYLCASSLEGSGELFFGEGSRLTVL.

Worth noting for this clone: The read stops 3 residues short of the end of the CDR3; the missing end is completed from the germline J gene. The gene calls are TRBV5-3 and TRBJ2-1, with TRBD2 matching 11 bases. TRBV5-3 belongs to the ORF category, with a function that is uncertain. V lost 4 bases to trimming and J lost 7 bases; unmatched junction nucleotides: 7. The CDR3 runs 15 residues. The CDR3 bases that were read are TGTGCCAGAAGCCTGCTAGCGGGAGGCGGAAATGAG. Its protein product is CARSLLAGGGNE. The full-length CDR3 reads as CARSLLAGGGNEQFF.

This clone was observed many times. Read data end 3 residues before the CDR3 end; the end is taken from the germline J gene. The rearrangement links TRBV6-4 to TRBJ2-1, with 11 bases lining up with TRBD2. The CDR3 consists of 16 residues. Per germline, CDR1 MRHNA and CDR2 SNTAGT. CDR3: CAPAVGTSGSLDEQFF. The DNA read from the CDR3 is TGTGCACCAGCAGTAGGAACTAGCGGGAGTCTAGATGAG.

This clone showed up many times. The CDR3: CASSFQGEYEKLFF. The sequenced part of the CDR3 DNA is TGCGCCAGCAGCTTTCAGGGAGAATATGAAAAA. The chain links TRBV5-1 to TRBJ1-4, with D possibly matching TRBD1 (5 bases). The sequenced fragment ends 3 residues before the CDR3 boundary, so the rest is inferred from the germline J gene. Trimming left V 2 bases short and J 6 bases short, with 11 bases between. Germline loops: CDR1 SGHRS, CDR2 YFSETQ. This CDR3 is 14 amino acids long.

This clone was detected a few times. The CDR3 region is CASSLASGSTDTQYF. The CDR3 bases that were read are TGTGCCAGCAGCTTAGCCAGCGGGAGCACAGATACG. The genes are TRBV7-9 and TRBJ2-3; maybe TRBD2 (6 bases). Read data end 3 residues before the CDR3 end; the end is taken from the germline J gene. Germline V gene data show CDR1 as SEHNR and CDR2 as FQNEAQ (reference sequence). The V end was cut by 0 bases, the J end by 0 bases, with 7 bases between. This CDR3 comprises 15 residues.

This clone was seen repeatedly, ten times or more. The CDR3 end is not reached by the read, which stops 3 residues before it; the germline J gene fills it in. This chain uses TRBV7-3 with TRBJ2-1; TRBD2 aligns across 10 bases. This CDR3 is 16 amino acids long. The V gene end was trimmed by 3 bases and the J gene end by 4 bases; junction bases not matched to a gene: 6. The germline CDR1 and CDR2 sequences are SGHTA and FQGTGA. The CDR3 bases that were read are TGTGCCAGCAGCTTTGCAGCGGGAGGGAGTTACAATGAG. Amino acid sequence: CASSFAAGGSYNE. The entire CDR3 is CASSFAAGGSYNEQFF.

This clone was seen ten or more times. The DNA ends 3 residues before the CDR3 does, and the rest of the CDR3 is filled in from the germline J gene. This chain joins TRBV19 and TRBJ2-7; tentative D call: TRBD1 (6 bases). This CDR3 region has 13 residues. Germline values: CDR1 LNHDA, CDR2 SQIVND (reference sequence). The germline V and J ends were trimmed by 1 base and 3 bases, with 7 bases remaining between them. CDR3 DNA (partial): TGTGCCAGTAGTATAGGAGGGGGCTACGAG. It yields the protein CASSIGGGYE. The full CDR3 protein is CASSIGGGYEQYF.

Comments on this clone: The read halts 3 residues ahead of the CDR3 end, with the missing end drawn from the germline J gene. The V call is TRBV7-4, the J call TRBJ2-3; 12 bases are shared with TRBD2. The CDR3 is 16 amino acids. Germline CDR1 and CDR2: SGHVT and SQSDAQ. The CDR3 sequence: CASSTGLAGTQETQYF. CDR3 DNA (partial): TGTGCCAGCAGCACGGGACTAGCGGGTACTCAAGAGACG.

This clone was seen ten or more times. The read ends 3 residues early relative to the CDR3; the germline J gene fills the gap. This chain uses TRBV6-1 with TRBJ2-7; maybe TRBD1 (5 bases). With 4 bases removed from V and 0 bases from J, the gap between germline ends came to 7 bases. From germline, CDR1 is MNHNS and CDR2 SASEGT. The CDR3 is 13 residues long. The CDR3 bases that were read are TGTGCCAGCAGTGTGACAGTCTCCTACGAG. Translating gives CASSVTVSYE. The CDR3 in its entirety is CASSVTVSYEQYF.

This clone was counted at least ten times. The CDR3: CASSDVVGLAIYEQYF. The DNA read from the CDR3 is TGTGCCAGCAGTGACGTAGTCGGACTAGCGATCTACGAG. The rearrangement links TRBV2 to TRBJ2-7, with 9 bases identical to TRBD2. The read falls 3 residues short of the CDR3 end, and the missing part is taken from the germline J gene. Losses at the gene ends were 3 bases for V and 3 bases for J; bases not matched to a gene: 9. Germline V gives CDR1 SNHLY, CDR2 FYNNEI. The CDR3 sequence is 16 residues long.

This clone was recorded at least ten times. From the germline J gene comes the end of the CDR3, since the read stops 3 residues before it. The V and J genes are TRBV5-1 and TRBJ1-2, with 7 bases that match TRBD1. From germline, CDR1 is SGHRS and CDR2 YFSETQ. CDR3 length equals 13 residues. The V gene end was trimmed by 0 bases and the J gene end by 7 bases; junction bases not matched to a gene: 3. The sequenced part of the CDR3 DNA is TGCGCCAGCAGCTTGGAAGGGGGCAGTGGC. It yields the protein CASSLEGGSG. The CDR3 reads in full as CASSLEGGSGYTF.

The table lists this clone with many counts. The missing CDR3 end, 3 residues past where the read stops, is filled in from the germline J gene. The chain carries TRBV20-1 and TRBJ2-2; TRBD2 agrees at 14 bases. CDR1 and CDR2 from the germline V gene are DFQATT and SNEGSKA (reference sequence). Losses at the gene ends were 0 bases for V and 6 bases for J; bases not matched to a gene: 6. This CDR3 spans 17 amino acids. The CDR3 sequence: CSARDGTSGSFAGELFF. Partial CDR3 DNA: TGCAGTGCTAGAGACGGGACTAGCGGGAGTTTCGCCGGGGAG.

This clone was detected many times. Sequencing ends 3 residues short of the CDR3 end; the germline J gene provides the rest. The chain carries TRBV20-1 and TRBJ2-2; 9 nucleotides match TRBD1. The V gene end was trimmed by 0 bases and the J gene end by 4 bases; junction bases not matched to a gene: 9. Germline values: CDR1 DFQATT, CDR2 SNEGSKA (reference sequence). The CDR3 spans 17 residues. CDR3 loop: CSARDPWGQGSTGELFF. The sequenced CDR3 bases are TGCAGTGCTAGAGATCCTTGGGGACAGGGATCCACCGGGGAG.